The sequence of this T cell receptor (beta chain) was determined in a study of STAT3 mutations in large granular lymphocyte leukemia. Overall study context: Canonical activating STAT3 mutations were detected in roughly half of the longitudinally sequenced T-LGLL patients.

TCRdb keeps only in-frame clones here, not all; method: immunoSEQ multiplex PCR. The profile shows nearly 25,000 clones, approximately 94% of them singletons. The CDR3 loop spans 16 amino acids. J gave up 4 bases and V 2 bases, and 6 bases lay outside the gene matches. From germline, CDR1 is SGHAT and CDR2 FQDESV (reference sequence). Regarding the study as a whole: Every T-LGLL patient had at least one immunodominant TCRbeta clonotype. All newly emerging clones after therapy were STAT3 wild type.

Note on this clone: Its antigen is currently unknown.

What was sequenced was peripheral blood mononuclear cells. This rearrangement joins TRBV11-1 to TRBJ2-1; TRBD2 matches at 9 bases. The receptor was isolated from a middle-aged man with T-cell large granular lymphocyte leukemia. Some clones in this sample may be carry-over from other donors' samples. The CDR3 loop reads CASSLWAGLAYNEQFF. The CDR3 coding sequence is TGTGCCAGCAGCTTATGGGCGGGACTAGCATACAATGAGCAGTTCTTC.